One sample yielded the 8 T cell receptor beta chains listed below, sequenced in a study of shared clonotypes between healthy human individuals. TCRdb's table, derived via immunoSEQ multiplex PCR, lists solely in-frame clones and lacks some. The table lists some 510,000 clones, about four fifths of them singletons. Material: PBMCs. Source of these receptors: a woman aged 35 to 49 in good health. Some clones in this sample may be carry-over from other donors' samples.

The J gene is TRBJ2-2, the V gene TRBV5-1; weak D call: TRBD1 (6 bases). The CDR3 is made up of 16 amino acids. The germline V gene encodes CDR1 SGHRS and CDR2 YFSETQ. Trimming removed 3 bases at V and 0 bases at J, with 12 bases between. CDR3 DNA sequence: TGCGCCAGCAGCTGGACAGCGCGCGCGAACACCGGGGAGCTGTTTTTT. Translation: CASSWTARANTGELFF.

This chain uses TRBV11-3 with TRBJ2-1; D is possibly TRBD1 (6 bases). CDR1 and CDR2 from the germline V gene are SGHNT and YENEEA. The CDR3 has 15 amino acids. Trimming left V 4 bases short and J 2 bases short, with 12 bases between. Here the CDR3 DNA reads TGTGCCAGCAGCTCCACCGGGACACCCTACAATGAGCAGTTCTTC. Residues: CASSSTGTPYNEQFF.

This clone is a singleton in its sample. This sequence joins TRBV13 and TRBJ2-5; D uncertain. The DNA matches TRBJ2-7 better at its end, which makes the J call doubtful. The germline CDR1 and CDR2 sequences are PRHDT and FYEKMQ (reference sequence). There are 14 residues in the CDR3. CDR3 DNA sequence: TGTGCCAGCAGCTTAACCGGGTCTACGGGCGAGCAGTACTTC. Protein sequence: CASSLTGSTGEQYF.

This chain joins TRBV6-1 and TRBJ2-6; D is unclear. CDR3 length: 16 amino acids. V lost 2 bases, J lost 2 bases, and 10 bases lay in between. Germline loops: CDR1 MNHNS, CDR2 SASEGT. CDR3 in amino acids: CASSEHGLAGANVLTF. In DNA form, the CDR3 reads TGTGCCAGCAGTGAACACGGCCTCGCTGGGGCCAACGTCCTGACTTTC.

The chain couples TRBV25-1 to TRBJ2-1; D is undetermined. Trimming cost V 3 bases and J 6 bases, with 6 bases left between them. Germline CDR1 and CDR2: MGHDK and SYGVNS. This CDR3 contains 12 residues. Written as DNA, the CDR3 is TGTGCCAGCAGTGATTTCCGCAATGAGCAGTTCTTC. Protein sequence: CASSDFRNEQFF.

The chain uses TRBV27 and TRBJ2-7, with D perhaps matching TRBD2 (5 bases). Germline V CDR1 and CDR2: MNHEY, SMNVEV (reference sequence). The CDR3 runs 15 residues. V lost 5 bases, J lost 6 bases, and 20 bases lay in between. The chain's CDR3 is CASSPRTFGMGEQYF. Here the CDR3 DNA reads TGTGCCAGCAGTCCCCGGACCTTCGGGATGGGCGAGCAGTACTTC.

The chain is built from TRBV29-1 and TRBJ2-5, with 7 bases lining up with TRBD1. The J call may be faulty, since TRBJ2-7 better matches the DNA end. The CDR3 covers 13 residues. CDR1 and CDR2 from the germline V gene are SQVTM and ANQGSEA. CDR3 sequence: CSVLTGMSYEQYF. In DNA, the CDR3 is TGCAGCGTACTGACAGGGATGAGCTACGAGCAGTACTTC.

The sample holds a few counts of this clone. This chain links TRBV19 with TRBJ2-3; TRBD2 is a possible D gene (6 bases). The CDR3 runs to 14 residues. CDR1 and CDR2 from the germline V gene are LNHDA and SQIVND (reference sequence). V was cut by 5 bases and J by 6 bases, with 15 bases left in between. DNA for the CDR3: TGTGCCAGTAGTCTACGACGGGAGACCGATACGCAGTATTTT. Amino acids: CASSLRRETDTQYF.